The rows below give T cell receptor beta chains drawn from one sample of a study of T cell responses to AZD1222 COVID-19 vaccine. TCRdb's copy holds only in-frame clones and misses some; the assay was immunoSEQ multiplex PCR. This sample yields about 160,000 clones, of which about 91% are seen a single time; roughly 4.3% belongs to the top ten. The sample consisted of peripheral blood, taken on day 0 of MenACWY control vaccination. These receptors were obtained from an adult in good health. The CDR3 runs from the conserved cysteine through the conserved F or W. The order of the fields is V gene, D gene, clone size, J gene, CDR3 DNA, CDR3 protein. The D gene is left open where the match is weak. The size field is filled for only some rows; it gives once, few, many or a size class.

TRBV4-2	TRBD2	.	TRBJ2-5	TGTGCCAGCAGCCCCAGTGCGGGGGGTCAGGGCGAGACCCAGTACTTC	CASSPSAGGQGETQYF
TRBV3-1/TRBV3-2	TRBD2	.	TRBJ2-2	TGTGCCAGCAGCCAAGAGTTCCTAGCGGGAGTGGGGAGCACCGGGGAGCTGTTTTTT	CASSQEFLAGVGSTGELFF
TRBV25-1	.	.	TRBJ2-2	TGTGCCAGCAGTCCGGGACCTTACACCGGGGAGCTGTTTTTT	CASSPGPYTGELFF
TRBV18	.	.	TRBJ1-2	TGTGCCAGCTCACCCCGGTCGGTCGCGGGGCTTGGCTACACCTTC	CASSPRSVAGLGYTF
TRBV11-3	TRBD2	.	TRBJ2-7	TGTGCCAGCAGCTTAGGGGTCCTAGCGGGAGGCTACGAGCAGTACTTC	CASSLGVLAGGYEQYF
TRBV6-6	TRBD2	.	TRBJ2-7	TGTGCCAGCAGTTACCGGACTAGCGCCTTCTCCTACGAGCAGTACTTC	CASSYRTSAFSYEQYF
TRBV9	.	.	TRBJ1-5	TGTGCCAGCAGCGTAGGTCCAGGGCGCCAGCCCCAGCATTTT	CASSVGPGRQPQHF
TRBV6-2/TRBV6-3	.	.	TRBJ1-2	TGTGCCAGCAGTTATTTGGGAGACTATGGCTACACCTTC	CASSYLGDYGYTF
TRBV5-5	TRBD1	.	TRBJ2-7	TGTGCCAGCAGCAGCCCCGGGACAGGGGGCATCGACGAGCAGTACTTC	CASSSPGTGGIDEQYF
TRBV7-2	TRBD1	.	TRBJ1-5	TGTGCCAGCAGCTTATCGGGACAGCCTCTCCAGCATTTT	CASSLSGQPLQHF
TRBV10-2	.	.	TRBJ2-5	TGCGCCAGCACAGGGGGGGAGACCCAGTACTTC	CASTGGETQYF
TRBV7-2	.	.	TRBJ2-7	TGTGCCAGCAGCTTAGATTCCGAGCAGTACTTC	CASSLDSEQYF
TRBV5-1	.	.	TRBJ1-5	TGCGCCAGCAGCTTAGAGGGGCGAAATCAGCCCCAGCATTTT	CASSLEGRNQPQHF
TRBV3-1/TRBV3-2	.	.	TRBJ2-7	TGTGCCAGCAGCGATCGACGGGGGCCCCGACTAGTGGGGGGACCCTACGAGCAGTACTTC	CASSDRRGPRLVGGPYEQYF
TRBV5-4	TRBD2	.	TRBJ2-1	TGTGCCAGCAGCCGAGAAGGACTAGCGGGAAGCAATGAGCAGTTCTTC	CASSREGLAGSNEQFF
TRBV18	.	.	TRBJ1-3	TGTGCCAGCTCACCACAATCGGCAGGCTCTGGAAACACCATATATTTT	CASSPQSAGSGNTIYF
TRBV23-1	.	.	TRBJ2-7	TGCGCCAGCAGACTAGTGATCGGGATTGGCGAGCAGTACTTC	CASRLVIGIGEQYF
TRBV7-9	TRBD1	many	TRBJ1-2	TGTGCCAGCAGCCAGACAGGGATGGGTGGCTACACCTTC	CASSQTGMGGYTF
TRBV7-2	.	few	TRBJ1-5	TGTGCCAGCAGCTTAGCTCCAGGGGAACGACAGCCCCAGCATTTT	CASSLAPGERQPQHF
TRBV11-3	.	.	TRBJ2-7	TGTGCCAGCAGCTTAGAAGGACTTCGAAACTACGAGCAGTACTTC	CASSLEGLRNYEQYF
TRBV6-2/TRBV6-3	TRBD1	.	TRBJ1-2	TGTGCCAGCAGTCCCGGGACAGGGGATCGATATGGCTACACCTTC	CASSPGTGDRYGYTF
TRBV27	.	.	TRBJ2-7	TGTGCCAGCAGTAATAGGATATTAGGCGAGCAGTACTTC	CASSNRILGEQYF
TRBV5-1	.	.	TRBJ1-4	TGCGCCAGCAGCTGGGGAGATGAAAAACTGTTTTTT	CASSWGDEKLFF
TRBV6-5	.	.	TRBJ1-1	TGTGCCAGCAGGGGGGTCGGAGGGAACACTGAAGCTTTCTTT	CASRGVGGNTEAFF
TRBV6-1	TRBD1	.	TRBJ2-2	TGTGCCAGCAGTGAACAGACAGGGGGTGCCGGGGAGCTGTTTTTT	CASSEQTGGAGELFF